The next 19 T cell receptor beta chains were all read from a single sample in a study of blood T cells in healthy people across ages. Combining a sample-barcoded 5' primer with a J-beta primer mix, a second PCR ran for roughly 6 to 11 cycles. Each CDR3 protein gets one entry after TCRdb re-called the 5' RACE reads with MiXCR. This table has 700,000 to 1,000,000 distinct CDR3 sequences, around 43% appearing once. The sequenced sample was blood. Receptor source: a man aged 55-75 years in good health.

This clonotype was seen ten or more times. This chain links TRBV29-1 with TRBJ2-5, with D perhaps given as TRBD1 or TRBD2 (5 bases each). The closer fit of TRBJ2-7 to the DNA end suggests the J call may be wrong. CDR3 length: 11 amino acids. Germline assignment: CDR1 SQVTM and CDR2 ANQGSEA. CDR3 loop: CSVVGDGEQYF. DNA of the CDR3: TGCAGCGTTGTGGGGGATGGCGAGCAGTACTTC.

This clonotype was counted many times. The chain employs TRBV4-1 and TRBJ2-1, with TRBD2 matching 7 bases. This CDR3 region has 16 residues. The junction had 7 bases not matched to a gene; V was cut back by 0 bases and J by 5 bases. Germline values: CDR1 MGHRA, CDR2 YSYEKL. Here the CDR3 DNA reads TGCGCCAGCAGCCAAGAACGGACTAGTATGAACAATGAGCAGTTCTTC. It yields the protein CASSQERTSMNNEQFF.

The genes are TRBV12-3 or TRBV12-4 and TRBJ2-7; D unresolved. The CDR3 consists of 12 residues. Trimming stripped 4 bases from V and 5 bases from J, with 9 bases between. The CDR3 sequence is CASSSTTDEQYF. CDR3 DNA sequence: TGTGCCAGCAGTTCGACAACGGACGAGCAGTACTTC.

The V and J genes are TRBV5-1 and TRBJ2-5, with D possibly matching TRBD2 (6 bases). CDR3 length: 15 residues. CDR1 and CDR2 from the germline V gene are SGHRS and YFSETQ. Between the trimmed V and J ends, which lost 5 bases and 5 bases, there was a span of 19 bases. The CDR3 protein is CASRAGLQVGETQYF. CDR3 sequence (DNA): TGCGCCAGCAGGGCGGGACTCCAGGTCGGGGAGACCCAGTACTTC.

This chain connects TRBV5-1 to TRBJ2-3; 11 bases align to TRBD2. The CDR3 is made up of 16 amino acids. Germline loops: CDR1 SGHRS, CDR2 YFSETQ. V dropped 3 bases and J dropped 1; count of bases not matched to a gene: 4. The DNA for the CDR3 is TGCGCCAGCAGCTCGGCGACTAGCGGGGGCACAGATACGCAGTATTTT. Its protein product is CASSSATSGGTDTQYF.

This sequence joins TRBV28 and TRBJ2-1, with TRBD1 as a possible D gene (5 bases). Trimming shortened V by 3 bases and J by 10 bases, and 10 bases separated the two germline ends. Germline V gene lookup returns CDR1 MDHEN and CDR2 SYDVKM. The CDR3 spans 12 residues. The chain's CDR3 is CASSFDSYEQFF. In DNA, the CDR3 is TGTGCCAGCAGTTTTGACAGCTACGAGCAGTTCTTC. Full variable domain (rest looked up from reference TRBV28 and TRBJ2-1): DVKVTQSSRYLVKRTGEKVFLECVQDMDHENMFWYRQDPGLGLRLIYFSYDVKMKEKGDIPEGYSVSREKKERFSLILESASTNQTSMYLCASSFDSYEQFFGPGTRLTVL.

This clonotype has a count of ten or more. The rearrangement uses TRBV27 and TRBJ2-7; the D gene is possibly TRBD1 (6 bases). Germline V lookup: CDR1 MNHEY, CDR2 SMNVEV (reference sequence). With 2 bases removed from V and 4 bases from J, the gap between germline ends came to 9 bases. The CDR3 runs 13 residues. This CDR3 reads CASSLQTGYEQYF. The CDR3 DNA is TGTGCCAGCAGTTTACAGACAGGTTACGAGCAGTACTTC.

This clonotype has just a few counts. For the CDR3, the DNA is TGTGCCAGCAGCCCGAAAGTTACAGGGGGCGAGCAGTACTTC. This gives the protein CASSPKVTGGEQYF. This rearrangement joins TRBV7-9 to TRBJ2-7, with TRBD1 matching 8 bases. J was trimmed by 6 bases and V by 5 bases; bases with no gene match: 9. Germline V gene data show CDR1 as SEHNR and CDR2 as FQNEAQ (reference sequence). There are 14 residues in the CDR3.

The chain employs TRBV29-1 and TRBJ1-2; 9 nucleotides agree with TRBD1. Germline V gene lookup returns CDR1 SQVTM and CDR2 ANQGSEA. V trimming: 7 bases; J trimming: 4 bases; junction bases outside the gene matches: 4. The CDR3 is 12 residues long. The CDR3 nucleotides are TGCAGCGCTGGGACAGGGAGCTATGGCTACACCTTC. Its translation is CSAGTGSYGYTF.

This clonotype has more than one count but fewer than ten. The J gene is TRBJ2-5, the V gene TRBV13, with 11 bases aligning to TRBD1. This CDR3 has 17 amino acids. Germline lookup yields CDR1 PRHDT and CDR2 FYEKMQ (reference sequence). J was trimmed by 4 bases and V by 8 bases; bases with no gene match: 15. CDR3 residues: CASGPRTGTGGGETQYF. For the CDR3, the DNA is TGTGCCAGCGGCCCTCGTACCGGGACAGGGGGAGGAGAGACCCAGTACTTC.

This clonotype was observed a few times. The V call is TRBV27, the J call TRBJ2-1; no firm D call. CDR3 length: 15 amino acids. The germline CDR1 and CDR2 sequences are MNHEY and SMNVEV (reference sequence). V dropped 6 bases and J dropped 5 bases, with 17 bases sitting between them. This CDR3 is CASSLSTERDNEQFF. In DNA form, the CDR3 reads TGTGCCAGCAGCCTATCCACGGAAAGGGACAATGAGCAGTTCTTC.

This rearrangement joins TRBV12-3 or TRBV12-4 to TRBJ2-3, with 8 bases matching TRBD1. This CDR3 has 17 residues. Unmatched junction bases numbered 8, after V lost 1 base and J lost 2 bases. CDR3 region: CASSLGSGTGYTDTQYF. The CDR3 region has the DNA TGTGCCAGCAGTTTAGGATCCGGGACAGGCTACACAGATACGCAGTATTTT.

In its sample, this clonotype was seen a few times. V is TRBV3-1 and J is TRBJ2-5; D unclear. The CDR3 has 14 residues. Per the germline V gene, CDR1 is LGHDT and CDR2 is YNNKEL (reference sequence). V lost 1 base to trimming and J lost 5 bases, with 11 bases between them. Here the CDR3 reads CASSQGPAVETQYF. DNA for the CDR3: TGTGCCAGCAGCCAAGGGCCGGCTGTGGAGACCCAGTACTTC.

V is TRBV12-3 or TRBV12-4 and J is TRBJ2-2; TRBD1 matches 7 bases. This CDR3 has 15 residues. V lost 5 bases, J lost 5 bases, and 8 bases stayed unmatched. CDR3 protein: CASSDPGGATGELFF. The CDR3 nucleotides read TGTGCCAGCAGTGATCCAGGGGGAGCGACCGGGGAGCTGTTTTTT.

This clonotype was observed many times. The gene calls are TRBV7-2 and TRBJ2-7; tentatively, D is TRBD1 (6 bases). Germline CDR1 reads SGHTA; CDR2 reads FQGNSA. This CDR3 has 14 residues. The V end was cut by 8 bases, the J end by 3 bases, with 17 bases between. Here the CDR3 reads CASGAGGGLYEQYF. Here the CDR3 DNA reads TGTGCCAGCGGTGCGGGTGGGGGCCTCTACGAGCAGTACTTC.

V and J are TRBV12-3 or TRBV12-4 and TRBJ2-2; tentatively, D is TRBD2 (6 bases). V was trimmed by 8 bases and J by 4 bases, leaving 11 bases between them. The CDR3 contains 13 residues. CDR3 loop: CASRRLGTGELFF. DNA for the CDR3: TGTGCCAGCCGTAGACTAGGCACCGGGGAGCTGTTTTTT.

This clonotype was observed a single time. The genes are TRBV6-5 and TRBJ2-2, with 8 bases aligning to TRBD1. CDR3 size: 15 residues. Germline V gives CDR1 MNHEY, CDR2 SVGAGI. With 10 bases clipped from V and 3 bases from J, the junction kept 10 bases outside the gene matches. CDR3: CATRTGWVYTGELFF. CDR3 coding DNA: TGTGCCACCCGGACAGGGTGGGTTTACACCGGGGAGCTGTTTTTT.

The chain has TRBV9 and TRBJ2-1, with 9 bases aligning to TRBD2. This CDR3 comprises 16 residues. Germline CDR1 and CDR2: SGDLS and YYNGEE. J was trimmed by 4 bases and V by 1 base; bases with no gene match: 6. The DNA for the CDR3 is TGTGCCAGCAGCGTATTGGCGGGGGGGTTTTACAATGAGCAGTTCTTC. This gives the protein CASSVLAGGFYNEQFF.

This clonotype was counted ten times or more. V and J are TRBV7-2 and TRBJ1-2; D is uncertain. This CDR3 contains 16 residues. Trimming shortened V by 3 bases and J by 3 bases, and 17 bases separated the two germline ends. The germline gives CDR1 SGHTA, CDR2 FQGNSA. This chain's CDR3 is CASSFTPPSIYYGYTF. Written as DNA, the CDR3 is TGTGCCAGCAGCTTTACCCCACCGAGTATCTACTATGGCTACACCTTC.